This T cell receptor (beta chain) was captured by sequencing in a study of T-cell memory formation after mild COVID-19. General study results and limits: That cross-reactive memory joined was suggested by some responding clones appearing in pre-infection memory.

This clonotype has a handful of counts. Its target is unknown. Germline CDR1 is SQVTM and CDR2 is ANQGSEA. Trimming cost V 7 bases and J 2 bases; bases outside gene matches: 13. This CDR3 spans 15 amino acids. Barcoded TCR alpha and TCR beta cDNA libraries with UMIs came from 5'RACE using constant-segment primers. Each CDR3 protein is one row after TCRdb ran MiXCR on the 5' RACE reads. Of about 16,000 distinct CDR3 sequences listed, around 25% were seen once; the top ten hold roughly three fifths. The sequence came from a young man who had mild COVID-19 (a few samples of this study predate the infection). Cell type and time point are not known. The genes are TRBV29-1 and TRBJ2-7; 8 bases map to TRBD1. The specimen was PBMCs or a T cell subset sorted from them (not recorded which). In DNA, the CDR3 is TGCAGCGCTGCCGGGGGACAGGCCACCCCCTACGAGCAGTACTTC. Amino acids: CSAAGGQATPYEQYF.